The 26 T cell receptor beta chains presented below share a single source sample, sequenced in a study of blood T cell repertoires in COVID-19. Assay: immunoSEQ multiplex PCR; the TCRdb copy retains only in-frame clones and omits some. The table has 200,000 to 250,000 clones, roughly 91% seen once; the top ten hold 7% to 9%. The source material was PBMCs or T cells enriched from blood (not recorded which). All receptors come from a man aged 25-40 years in a cohort exposed to, infected with or recovered from COVID-19 (not recorded which).

The rearrangement uses TRBV6-2 or TRBV6-3 and TRBJ2-1; 10 bases are shared with TRBD1. From germline, CDR1 is MNHEY and CDR2 SVGEGT. The length of the CDR3 is 14 residues. The V gene end was trimmed by 6 bases and the J gene end by 6 bases; junction bases not matched to a gene: 5. The CDR3 loop reads CASSERTGGNEQFF. DNA for the CDR3: TGTGCCAGCAGCGAGAGGACAGGGGGCAATGAGCAGTTCTTC.

The rearrangement joins TRBV5-1 to TRBJ2-7; 8 nucleotides match TRBD1. J was trimmed by 3 bases and V by 0 bases; bases with no gene match: 2. The germline CDR1 and CDR2 sequences are SGHRS and YFSETQ. This CDR3 spans 14 amino acids. The CDR3 DNA reads as TGCGCCAGCAGCTTGGGGGGGACAGGCTACGAGCAGTACTTC. Protein product: CASSLGGTGYEQYF.

The chain combines TRBV12-3 or TRBV12-4 with TRBJ1-3; D may be TRBD1 (5 bases). The germline V and J ends were trimmed by 7 bases and 4 bases, with 11 bases remaining between them. This CDR3 comprises 13 residues. CDR3 in DNA: TGTGCCAGCAAGACAGCCCTCGGAAACACCATATATTTT. Translating gives CASKTALGNTIYF.

The rearrangement uses TRBV3-1 (or the pseudogene TRBV3-2) and TRBJ2-3; 11 bases are a match to TRBD2. J gave up 7 bases and V 4 bases, and 7 bases lay outside the gene matches. CDR3 size: 15 residues. Germline V gene sequence: CDR1 LGHDT, CDR2 YNNKEL (reference sequence). The DNA of the CDR3 is TGTGCCAGCAGCCGGACTAGCGGGCGGAAAAATACGCAGTATTTT. Amino acids: CASSRTSGRKNTQYF.

The J gene is TRBJ1-3, the V gene TRBV3-1 (or the pseudogene TRBV3-2); 7 bases align to TRBD1. V shed 1 base and J 2 bases; nucleotides not matched to a gene: 5. Germline CDR1 LGHDT, CDR2 YNNKEL (reference sequence). The CDR3 sequence is 16 residues long. DNA for the CDR3: TGTGCCAGCAGCCAAGGGAGAACAGGGGCTGGAAACACCATATATTTT. Its translation is CASSQGRTGAGNTIYF.

This clone was detected only a few times. The rearrangement uses TRBV5-1 and TRBJ1-1, with unresolved D. This CDR3 is built from 17 residues. Germline-derived CDR1 and CDR2 are SGHRS and YFSETQ. Trimming stripped 2 bases from V and 0 bases from J, with 17 bases between. The CDR3, as DNA: TGCGCCAGCAGCTTCTTACCCCCGGGATCTATGAACACTGAAGCTTTCTTT. Its protein is CASSFLPPGSMNTEAFF.

This clone was recorded once. This sequence joins TRBV6-5 and TRBJ2-7; D not certain. The CDR3 totals 13 residues. Trimming left V 5 bases short and J 3 bases short, with 11 bases between. Germline V gene sequence: CDR1 MNHEY, CDR2 SVGAGI. The CDR3 region is CASSQTSVYEQYF. Here the CDR3 DNA reads TGTGCCAGCAGTCAGACTTCAGTCTACGAGCAGTACTTC.

This clone was found once. V and J are TRBV2 and TRBJ1-5, with D possibly being TRBD1 (5 bases). The length of the CDR3 is 13 residues. V was trimmed by 10 bases and J by 5 bases, leaving 15 bases between them. In germline, CDR1 is SNHLY, CDR2 FYNNEI. In DNA form, the CDR3 reads TGTGCCACCCAAGGGGTAAACTATCAGCCCCAGCATTTT. This sequence encodes CATQGVNYQPQHF.

The rearrangement joins TRBV6-2 or TRBV6-3 to TRBJ2-1; TRBD2 agrees at 10 bases. This CDR3 has 16 amino acids. Germline V gene lookup returns CDR1 MNHEY and CDR2 SVGEGT. V shed 2 bases, J shed 3 bases, and the junction held 4 bases outside the gene matches. CDR3 residues: CASSYAGLADYNEQFF. The CDR3 nucleotides are TGTGCCAGCAGTTACGCCGGACTAGCGGACTACAATGAGCAGTTCTTC.

V gene TRBV7-3 combines with J gene TRBJ2-1; 11 bases are shared with TRBD2. The CDR3 length is 15 residues. The germline V gene has CDR1 SGHTA and CDR2 FQGTGA. Trimming cost V 3 bases and J 5 bases; bases outside gene matches: 3. CDR3 coding DNA: TGTGCCAGCAGCTTTCGGACTAGCGGGCACAATGAGCAGTTCTTC. Translating it yields CASSFRTSGHNEQFF. The complete variable domain, with remaining parts taken from reference TRBV7-3 and TRBJ2-1, reads GAGVSQTPSNKVTEKGKYVELRCDPISGHTALYWYRQSLGQGPEFLIYFQGTGAADDSGLPNDRFFAVRPEGSVSTLKIQRTERGDSAVYLCASSFRTSGHNEQFFGPGTRLTVL.

The chain recombines TRBV27 with TRBJ2-3; D is ambiguous. Germline CDR1 is MNHEY and CDR2 is SMNVEV (reference sequence). This CDR3 region has 13 residues. V was shortened by 3 bases and J by 1 base, with 5 bases between the two germline ends. The CDR3 nucleotides are TGTGCCAGCAGTTTCGGAGGCACAGATACGCAGTATTTT. Its translation: CASSFGGTDTQYF.

The chain combines TRBV19 with TRBJ2-5; 9 positions agree with TRBD2. Germline CDR1 is LNHDA and CDR2 is SQIVND (reference sequence). V lost 3 bases and J lost 4; bases outside the gene matches: 15. The CDR3 is made up of 18 amino acids. The CDR3 sequence: CASSIGAELAGSGETQYF. The CDR3 DNA reads as TGTGCCAGTAGTATCGGGGCTGAACTAGCGGGCAGCGGAGAGACCCAGTACTTC.

The rearrangement joins TRBV14 to TRBJ2-5; 12 bases agree with TRBD2. Germline-derived CDR1 and CDR2 are SGHDN and FVKESK. The CDR3 loop spans 18 amino acids. J was trimmed by 0 bases and V by 1 base; bases with no gene match: 6. As DNA, the CDR3 is TGTGCCAGCAGCCAAGCCCGGACTAGCGGGGTTTACCAAGAGACCCAGTACTTC. Amino acid sequence: CASSQARTSGVYQETQYF.

The J gene is TRBJ1-6, the V gene TRBV25-1; the D gene is possibly TRBD1 (5 bases). The CDR3 length is 13 residues. Trimming cost V 5 bases and J 5 bases, with 7 bases left between them. Germline V gives CDR1 MGHDK, CDR2 SYGVNS. In DNA, the CDR3 is TGTGCCAGCAGTCAGGGCAATAATTCACCCCTCCACTTT. Translating gives CASSQGNNSPLHF.

V gene TRBV3-1 (or the pseudogene TRBV3-2) combines with J gene TRBJ2-1, with D perhaps TRBD2 (5 bases). This CDR3 has 15 amino acids. Trimming removed 2 bases at V and 7 bases at J, with 15 bases between. Germline values: CDR1 LGHDT, CDR2 YNNKEL (reference sequence). CDR3: CASSQFGVLANEQFF. DNA for the CDR3: TGTGCCAGCAGCCAATTTGGAGTCTTAGCGAATGAGCAGTTCTTC.

The CDR3: CASSLRDTPQETQYF. The CDR3 bases are TGTGCCAGCAGCCTCCGGGACACCCCTCAAGAGACCCAGTACTTC. The chain combines TRBV7-9 with TRBJ2-5; tentatively, D is TRBD1 (6 bases). The ends were cut back, 5 bases at V and 2 bases at J, with 15 bases in the middle. The CDR3 spans 15 residues. Germline V gene data show CDR1 as SEHNR and CDR2 as FQNEAQ (reference sequence).

This clone is a singleton in its sample. The chain joins TRBV28 to TRBJ2-7; the match to TRBD2 covers 7 bases. V was pared by 6 bases and J by 2 bases, with 7 bases of the junction left unmatched. Germline V lookup: CDR1 MDHEN, CDR2 SYDVKM. This CDR3 is built from 14 residues. The chain's CDR3 is CASRSLAGAYEQYF. The CDR3 region has the DNA TGTGCCAGCAGATCACTCGCGGGAGCCTACGAGCAGTACTTC.

This chain uses TRBV11-3 with TRBJ2-1; 14 bases fit TRBD2. V dropped 0 bases and J dropped 0; count of bases not matched to a gene: 10. Germline CDR1 and CDR2: SGHNT and YENEEA. CDR3 length: 21 residues. The CDR3 nucleotides are TGTGCCAGCAGCTTAGAAAAGGACTTCGGGACTAGCGGGGGCTCCTACAATGAGCAGTTCTTC. Amino acids: CASSLEKDFGTSGGSYNEQFF.

The chain recombines TRBV11-2 with TRBJ2-2, with 7 bases matching TRBD1. CDR1 SGHAT and CDR2 FQNNGV come from the germline V gene. The CDR3 covers 17 residues. J gave up 5 bases and V 5 bases, and 14 bases lay outside the gene matches. In DNA, the CDR3 is TGTGCCAGCAGCCCCAGATTTGGGGACAGTATAACCGGGGAGCTGTTTTTT. Translating gives CASSPRFGDSITGELFF. Drawing the rest from reference TRBV11-2 and TRBJ2-2, the complete variable domain is EAGVAQSPRYKIIEKRQSVAFWCNPISGHATLYWYQQILGQGPKLLIQFQNNGVVDDSQLPKDRFSAERLKGVDSTLKIQPAKLEDSAVYLCASSPRFGDSITGELFFGEGSRLTVL.

CDR3: CASSHTGDGQPQHF. The CDR3 region has the DNA TGTGCCAGCAGCCATACAGGGGACGGTCAGCCCCAGCATTTT. The chain joins TRBV3-1 (or the pseudogene TRBV3-2) to TRBJ1-5; 7 nucleotides line up with TRBD1. Germline V CDR1 and CDR2: LGHDT, YNNKEL (reference sequence). This CDR3 comprises 14 residues. V shed 3 bases and J 6 bases; nucleotides not matched to a gene: 5.

V is TRBV5-1 and J is TRBJ1-2; TRBD1 agrees at 8 bases. The CDR3 extends over 15 amino acids. After removal of 2 bases from V and 8 bases from J, the junction contained 11 bases not matched to a gene. Germline CDR1 reads SGHRS; CDR2 reads YFSETQ. In nucleotides, the CDR3 is TGCGCCAGCAGCTTAGGGGTTCAGGGGGCGGAAGGCTACACCTTC. Its translation: CASSLGVQGAEGYTF.

This rearrangement joins TRBV5-1 to TRBJ2-3; D is undetermined. Germline V gives CDR1 SGHRS, CDR2 YFSETQ. The length of the CDR3 is 14 residues. Trimming cost V 4 bases and J 0 bases, with 9 bases left between them. DNA of the CDR3: TGCGCCAGCAGCGTTAATCCTAGCACAGATACGCAGTATTTT. This sequence encodes CASSVNPSTDTQYF.

The DNA of the CDR3 is TGTGCCAGCAAGGGGGCAGGGACTAACTATGGCTACACCTTC. Residues: CASKGAGTNYGYTF. The chain has TRBV28 and TRBJ1-2; 7 bases map to TRBD1. The CDR3 extends over 14 amino acids. V was clipped by 7 bases and J by 0 bases; unmatched bases: 5. The germline V gene has CDR1 MDHEN and CDR2 SYDVKM.

This chain connects TRBV28 to TRBJ1-2, with TRBD1 as a possible D gene (6 bases). CDR3 length equals 15 residues. Germline lookup yields CDR1 MDHEN and CDR2 SYDVKM. With 4 bases removed from V and 2 bases from J, the gap between germline ends came to 14 bases. The CDR3 sequence: CASSSPAGANYGYTF. In DNA, the CDR3 is TGTGCCAGCAGTTCCCCGGCGGGGGCGAACTATGGCTACACCTTC.

This clone appeared a few times. The chain carries TRBV5-4 and TRBJ2-7; possibly TRBD1 for D (6 bases). CDR3 size: 15 residues. In germline, CDR1 is SGHNT, CDR2 YYREEE (reference sequence). Between the trimmed V and J ends, which lost 2 bases and 0 bases, there was a span of 12 bases. For the CDR3, the DNA is TGTGCCAGCAGCTTCGGACAGCCTAGCTCCTACGAGCAGTACTTC. Encoded protein: CASSFGQPSSYEQYF.

The rearrangement joins TRBV9 to TRBJ2-1; D is uncertain. Trimming shortened V by 0 bases and J by 7 bases, and 8 bases separated the two germline ends. CDR1 and CDR2 (germline): SGDLS, YYNGEE. The length of the CDR3 is 13 residues. The CDR3 sequence: CASSVVSANEQFF. The CDR3 DNA reads as TGTGCCAGCAGCGTAGTTTCAGCGAATGAGCAGTTCTTC.